One sample yielded the 11 T cell receptor beta chains listed below, sequenced in a study of T cells after yellow fever vaccination (dated by TCRdb to between 2018 and 2021). What this sample's treatment or condition label stands for: live attenuated yellow fever vaccine strain. Library creation used 5' RACE. The reads were generated on an Illumina HiSeq 2500. TCRdb's own reprocessing of the public reads used fastp at Q25 and MiXCR and kept productive beta chains. Every CDR3 protein is listed once, alongside the most common genes and DNA of its rows. The sample table contains approximately 300,000 distinct CDR3 sequences; only one count was recorded for 6.8% of them. The top ten clonotypes cover over 15% of the sample. The sequencing here drew on PBMCs, taken 45 days after the first yellow fever vaccination. The receptors derive from a man aged 18 to 29 who received the YFV17D yellow fever vaccine.

A few counts support this clonotype. The chain employs TRBV7-9 and TRBJ2-2; TRBD1 might be the D (6 bases). Germline V gives CDR1 SEHNR, CDR2 FQNEAQ (reference sequence). V lost 5 bases to trimming and J lost 6 bases, with 22 bases between them. This CDR3 comprises 17 residues. The CDR3 reads CASSIDLRPGEPGELFF. As DNA, the CDR3 is TGTGCCAGCAGCATCGACCTTCGGCCAGGGGAGCCCGGGGAGCTGTTTTTT.

This clonotype was recorded once. The chain links TRBV11-2 to TRBJ2-3; the D gene is possibly TRBD2 (5 bases). CDR3 length: 16 residues. Germline assignment: CDR1 SGHAT and CDR2 FQNNGV. With 0 bases removed from V and 2 bases from J, the gap between germline ends came to 12 bases. The chain's CDR3 is CASSLDDGLVTDTQYF. The DNA for the CDR3 is TGTGCCAGCAGCTTAGATGACGGACTTGTCACAGATACGCAGTATTTT.

This clonotype was seen ten or more times. This chain links TRBV15 with TRBJ2-7, with a weak D call TRBD1 (5 bases). The ends were cut back, 0 bases at V and 4 bases at J, with 7 bases in the middle. CDR1 is LNHNV, CDR2 YYDKDF, per germline (reference sequence). The CDR3 has 13 residues. The CDR3 loop reads CATSRDRDYEQYF. The CDR3 DNA sequence: TGTGCCACCAGCAGAGACAGGGATTACGAGCAGTACTTC.

J is TRBJ1-1 and V is TRBV19, with 8 bases matching TRBD1. Trimming removed 4 bases from V and 4 bases from J; junction bases left unmatched: 5. The germline V gene has CDR1 LNHDA and CDR2 SQIVND (reference sequence). The CDR3 contains 14 residues. The chain's CDR3 is CASSNQGAGTEAFF. The CDR3 nucleotides are TGTGCCAGTAGTAACCAGGGGGCAGGCACTGAAGCTTTCTTT.

Of note for this clonotype: Given a much more abundant clone one base away, this may be a read error. The chain recombines TRBV5-6 with TRBJ2-7; D unresolved. This CDR3 is 13 amino acids long. Per the germline V gene, CDR1 is SGHDT and CDR2 is YYEEEE. Written as DNA, the CDR3 is TGTGCCTGCAGCTTGGGCAGCTCCTACGAGCAGTACGTC. It codes for CACSLGSSYEQYV.

The sample holds a few counts of this clonotype. V gene TRBV2 combines with J gene TRBJ2-7; 16 bases fit TRBD2. V was pared by 6 bases and J by 5 bases, with 4 bases of the junction left unmatched. This CDR3 contains 15 residues. CDR1 and CDR2 (germline): SNHLY, FYNNEI. CDR3 DNA sequence: TGTGCCAGCAGCGCCGGGACTAGCGGGGGGGACGAGCAGTACTTC. It yields the protein CASSAGTSGGDEQYF.

This clonotype was seen at least ten times. CDR3 sequence: CASRASGTTDTQYF. For the CDR3, the DNA is TGTGCCAGCCGCGCTAGCGGTACCACAGATACGCAGTATTTT. The chain employs TRBV7-2 and TRBJ2-3, with 7 bases matching TRBD2. The junction had 7 bases not matched to a gene; V was cut back by 8 bases and J by 2 bases. Germline V gene lookup returns CDR1 SGHTA and CDR2 FQGNSA. This CDR3 region has 14 residues.

V usage is TRBV15 and J usage is TRBJ2-5; 10 bases are a match to TRBD1. Germline V gives CDR1 LNHNV, CDR2 YYDKDF (reference sequence). The CDR3 runs to 17 residues. Germline trimming cut 0 bases from V and 5 bases from J; bases unmatched to any gene: 9. As DNA, the CDR3 is TGTGCCACCAGCAGAGATATGACGGGACAGGGGTTCGAGACCCAGTACTTC. This encodes CATSRDMTGQGFETQYF. Filled out from reference TRBV15 and TRBJ2-5, the complete variable domain reads DAMVIQNPRYQVTQFGKPVTLSCSQTLNHNVMYWYQQKSSQAPKLLFHYYDKDFNNEADTPDNFQSRRPNTSFCFLDIRSPGLGDTAMYLCATSRDMTGQGFETQYFGPGTRLLVL.

A few counts support this clonotype. The rearrangement uses TRBV4-3 and TRBJ1-2, with D unresolved. The germline V and J ends were trimmed by 4 bases and 0 bases, with 12 bases remaining between them. The CDR3 has 15 residues. Germline V gives CDR1 LGHNA, CDR2 YSLEER. The CDR3 spells CASSPTRLTNYGYTF. For the CDR3, the DNA is TGCGCCAGCAGCCCAACACGACTTACTAACTATGGCTACACCTTC.

This clonotype appeared a few times. V gene TRBV19 combines with J gene TRBJ1-3; D is undetermined. CDR3 length: 14 residues. V gave up 3 bases and J gave up 0 bases, with 6 bases separating them. From germline, CDR1 is LNHDA and CDR2 SQIVND (reference sequence). The CDR3, as DNA: TGTGCCAGTAGTATCGGCCACTCTGGAAACACCATATATTTT. Amino acids: CASSIGHSGNTIYF.

This clonotype has a handful of counts. V and J are TRBV3-1 and TRBJ1-1, with D possibly TRBD1 on 5 matching bases. Trimming stripped 0 bases from V and 5 bases from J, with 13 bases between. CDR3 length: 15 residues. Germline assignment: CDR1 LGHDT and CDR2 YNNKEL (reference sequence). This CDR3 reads CASSQDRASGTEAFF. In nucleotides, the CDR3 is TGTGCCAGCAGCCAAGATCGGGCCTCAGGGACTGAAGCTTTCTTT.